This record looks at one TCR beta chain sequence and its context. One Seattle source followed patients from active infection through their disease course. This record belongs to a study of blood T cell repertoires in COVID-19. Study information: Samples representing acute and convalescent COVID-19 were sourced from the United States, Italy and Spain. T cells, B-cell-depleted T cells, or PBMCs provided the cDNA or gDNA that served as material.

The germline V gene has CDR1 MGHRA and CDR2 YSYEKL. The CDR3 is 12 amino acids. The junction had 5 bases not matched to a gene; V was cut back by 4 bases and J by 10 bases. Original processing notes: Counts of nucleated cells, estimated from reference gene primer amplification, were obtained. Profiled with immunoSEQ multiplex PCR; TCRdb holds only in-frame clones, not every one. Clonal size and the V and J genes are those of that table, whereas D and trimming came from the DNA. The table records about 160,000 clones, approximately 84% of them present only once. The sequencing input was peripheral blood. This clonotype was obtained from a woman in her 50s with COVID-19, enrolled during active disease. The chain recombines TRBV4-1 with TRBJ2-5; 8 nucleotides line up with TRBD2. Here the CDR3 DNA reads TGCGCCAGCAGCCTTCCCGGGGGGGACCAGTACTTC. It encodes CASSLPGGDQYF.